Given below is one T cell receptor (beta chain) in context. Its antigen is still unknown. No base quality values were provided; no much bigger clone lies one nucleotide off. TCR CDR3 regions were amplified from genomic DNA by multiplex PCR using the deep immunoSEQ assay. Extracted genomic DNA from each cell subset was distributed evenly across all wells of several immunoSEQ 96-well plates, and each plate was treated as a replicate. Each replicate PCR for unsorted PBMC received 300 to 350 ng genomic DNA, equal to about 30,000 T cell genomes. Unsorted PBMC genomic DNA was sequenced across ten immunoSEQ deep assay plates. Purified libraries were quantified with a Qubit 3.0 fluorometer, sized on a Bioanalyzer 2100, and re-quantified with the KAPA Library Quantification kit. Every immunoSEQ 96-well plate was sequenced on a dedicated single-read 150-cycle Illumina NextSeq 550 flow cell. In the original analysis: The immunoSEQ output contained only junctional sequences without quality scores, so filtering could not match that applied to full-length reads. To assign V/J genes and CDR3, sequences were annotated against IMGT germline references using PyIR, a Python wrapper for IgBLAST v1.9. Reads were filtered out if the reads had weak V/J assignments (E-value above 1e-6), no CDR3, stop codons, out-of-frame junctions, or ambiguous translated residues. V3J clonotypes were defined as sequences sharing an identical inferred V gene, J gene, and CDR3 amino acid sequence. Percentage overlap between repertoires was computed as shared unique clonotypes divided by the size of the smaller repertoire. Repertoire richness was assessed with RTK rarefaction, the Chao1 estimator, and Recon v2.1 estimates of unobserved clonotypes. In its TCRdb copy, this immuneACCESS table keeps in-frame sequences only and misses some clones. Where compared with another copy, unresolved V genes explain less than half of these, and the others have no known cause. The DNA was the basis for D and trimming; V, J and clone size are from that table. This sample comprises about half a million clones, 81% of them detected only once. Approximately 11% of the sample comes from the top ten.

Healthy HIV-negative adults with no recently reported acute infections or vaccinations were included as donors. All donors were Caucasian adults living in Nashville, Tennessee, USA. For unsorted samples, 100 million or so PBMCs were counted, and genomic DNA was extracted using the QIAamp DNA Blood Mini kit. After blood collection by leukapheresis, PBMCs were isolated using Ficoll-Histopaque density gradient centrifugation and then cryopreserved in the vapor phase of liquid nitrogen. This sample stems from a study of shared clonotypes between healthy human individuals (dated by TCRdb to 2018 to 2020). General notes on the study: The cohort included three men and a couple of women between 18 and 49 years of age. To estimate repertoire size and how much clonotypes are shared between individuals, the study performed deep sequencing of blood TCR repertoires from five healthy adults. To increase sequencing depth and limit assay-specific biases, different laboratories used diverse techniques to prepare libraries and sequence TCR repertoires. Per donor, leukapheresis produced somewhere between about 0.94 and 10 billion PBMCs.

The paper as a whole reports these results and caveats: Sampling was limited to blood, and TCR repertoires in tissue likely differ from TCR repertoires in blood. Based on pairwise subsampling, the degree of clonotype sharing among donors was expected to be affected by sequencing depth. Because the study included only a small number of donors, the genetic and exposure-history diversity represented was limited.

The TCR sequence derives from a woman aged 40 to 50 in good health. Some clones in this sample may be carry-over from other donors' samples. Sequenced: PBMCs.

The encoded CDR3 is CAWRTAGTGEQYF. The base sequence is TGTGCCTGGAGGACGGCGGGGACAGGCGAGCAGTACTTC. This receptor chain uses TRBV30 and TRBJ2-7, with 8 middle bases fitting TRBD1. Unmatched junction bases come to 7, with V trimmed by 3 bases and J by 6 bases. From the germline V gene (reference sequence), CDR1 is GTSNPN and CDR2 is SVGIG. From its cysteine to its phenylalanine, the CDR3 spans 13 amino acids. Only CDR3 DNA is held: 39 bases, read in frame from base 1.